Shown below are 2 T cell receptor beta chains from a single sample sequenced in a study of post-analysis software for immune sequencing data (dated by TCRdb to between 2015 and 2017). Paper-wide results and their limitations: Significantly higher frequencies in patients than in controls were found for about five TRBV segments, including TRBV5-6, TRBV5-1 and TRBV20-1.

These receptors are not linked to any known antigen. Library preparation was by PCR. The instrument was an Illumina HiSeq 2500. To reduce PCR and sequencing biases, unique molecular identifiers were built into the TCR beta cDNA libraries. TCRdb redid the processing of the public reads, applying fastp at Q25 and MiXCR, and retained in-frame beta chains. Rows are unified per CDR3 protein, each entry keeping the most common DNA and genes. This sample has over 700,000 distinct CDR3 sequences in its table, and about 27% of those were observed once. The top ten clones comprise around 0.6% of the sample. What was sequenced was blood. These receptors all come from a girl aged 10 to 17 with multiple sclerosis.

The table lists this clonotype with a few counts. The chain uses TRBV6-6 and TRBJ1-4; 9 bases are a match to TRBD1. Germline V lookup: CDR1 MNHNY, CDR2 SVGAGI (reference sequence). After removal of 5 bases from V and 7 bases from J, the junction contained 8 bases not matched to a gene. This CDR3 has 15 residues. CDR3 loop: CASSLPGTGTEKLFF. The DNA of the CDR3 is TGTGCCAGCAGTCTCCCCGGGACAGGGACTGAAAAACTGTTTTTT.

The chain has TRBV4-1 and TRBJ2-3; possibly TRBD2 for D (5 bases). There are 15 residues in the CDR3. Germline V gene sequence: CDR1 MGHRA, CDR2 YSYEKL. Deletions cut 0 bases from V and 2 bases from J, with 9 bases between. The CDR3 DNA sequence: TGCGCCAGCAGCCAAGATCGAGACTACACAGATACGCAGTATTTT. It yields the protein CASSQDRDYTDTQYF.